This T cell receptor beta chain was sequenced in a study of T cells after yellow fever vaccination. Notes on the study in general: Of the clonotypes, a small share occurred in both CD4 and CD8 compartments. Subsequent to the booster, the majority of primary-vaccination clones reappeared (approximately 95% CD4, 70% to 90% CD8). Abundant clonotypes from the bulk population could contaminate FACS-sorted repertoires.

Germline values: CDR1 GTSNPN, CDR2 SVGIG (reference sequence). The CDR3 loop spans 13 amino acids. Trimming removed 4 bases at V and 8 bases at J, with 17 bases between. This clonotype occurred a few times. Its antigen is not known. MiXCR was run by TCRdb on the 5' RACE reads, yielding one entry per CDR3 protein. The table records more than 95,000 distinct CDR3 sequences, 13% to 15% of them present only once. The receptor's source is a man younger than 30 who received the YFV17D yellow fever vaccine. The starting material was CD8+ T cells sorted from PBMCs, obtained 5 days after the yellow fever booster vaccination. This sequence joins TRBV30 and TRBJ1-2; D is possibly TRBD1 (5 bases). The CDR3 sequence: CAWTLGRDEGYTF. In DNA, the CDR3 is TGTGCCTGGACCTTAGGGAGGGACGAGGGCTACACCTTC.